The rows below give T cell receptor beta chains drawn from one sample of a study of blood T cell repertoires in COVID-19. Some clones are missing from TCRdb's copy, which holds only in-frame ones; the method was immunoSEQ multiplex PCR. The sample holds about 260,000 clones, approximately 88% seen once. Sequenced material: peripheral blood. These receptors all come from a woman in her seventies with COVID-19, enrolled during active disease. The CDR3 runs from the conserved cysteine through the conserved F or W. Each record gives: clone size, J gene, V gene, CDR3 protein. Not every row has a clone size; where given, it reads once, few, many or a size class.

size: few; J: TRBJ2-7; V: TRBV4-3; CDR3: CASSQDSYEQYF
size: NA; J: TRBJ2-5; V: TRBV6-1; CDR3: CASSEAWSRGGESQYF
size: NA; J: TRBJ1-2; V: TRBV20-1; CDR3: CSARDIRTATF
size: once; J: TRBJ1-4; V: TRBV5-5; CDR3: CASSLLSQGGEKLFF
size: NA; J: TRBJ1-6; V: TRBV11-2; CDR3: CASSLDRLSPLHF
size: NA; J: TRBJ1-4; V: TRBV6-5; CDR3: CASSRTGGNEKLFF
size: once; J: TRBJ2-2; V: TRBV9; CDR3: CASSLASGGATGELFF
size: many; J: TRBJ2-3; V: TRBV9; CDR3: CASSPWGGNTDTQYF
size: NA; J: TRBJ1-2; V: TRBV7-8; CDR3: CASSLAGGYGYTF
size: NA; J: TRBJ1-1; V: TRBV4-2; CDR3: CASSHVQGYRTNTEAFF
size: NA; J: TRBJ1-2; V: TRBV27; CDR3: CASSPPTGGLDYGYTF
size: NA; J: TRBJ1-1; V: TRBV19; CDR3: CASNKWPGTGGTEAFF
size: NA; J: TRBJ1-5; V: TRBV18; CDR3: CASSPGGQDSNQPQHF
size: NA; J: TRBJ2-3; V: TRBV6-2/TRBV6-3; CDR3: CASSYRGQDTDTQYF
size: NA; J: TRBJ2-3; V: TRBV5-5; CDR3: CASSLEAGGSYF
size: NA; J: TRBJ1-1; V: TRBV7-2; CDR3: CASSLARGVGYTEAFF
size: NA; J: TRBJ1-1; V: TRBV6-5; CDR3: CASILAGTGNTEAFF
size: NA; J: TRBJ2-3; V: TRBV11-3; CDR3: CASSPGLAGDTQYF
size: NA; J: TRBJ2-2; V: TRBV19; CDR3: CATRETNTGELFF
size: NA; J: TRBJ1-1; V: TRBV3-1/TRBV3-2; CDR3: CASSRRAGLDTEAFF
size: once; J: TRBJ2-7; V: TRBV6-5; CDR3: CASSLWDRDHEQYF
size: NA; J: TRBJ2-1; V: TRBV7-8; CDR3: CASSPILAGNYNEQFF
size: NA; J: TRBJ1-2; V: TRBV12-2; CDR3: CASHKPDRGFDRGGYTF
size: NA; J: TRBJ2-3; V: TRBV10-3; CDR3: CAIKGGTDTQYF
size: NA; J: TRBJ1-2; V: TRBV7-9; CDR3: CASSFGQNYGYTF
size: NA; J: TRBJ2-3; V: TRBV2; CDR3: CASSGSDRGKTDTQYF
size: NA; J: TRBJ1-3; V: TRBV9; CDR3: CASSATPGQAGNTIYF
size: NA; J: TRBJ2-7; V: TRBV3-1/TRBV3-2; CDR3: CASSQDSQLLYEQYF
size: NA; J: TRBJ2-1; V: TRBV29-1; CDR3: CSARAQGAIHEQFF
size: NA; J: TRBJ1-1; V: TRBV7-9; CDR3: CASSSPDTLNTEAFF
size: NA; J: TRBJ1-1; V: TRBV6-2/TRBV6-3; CDR3: CASSLTGADTEAFF
size: once; J: TRBJ1-6; V: TRBV3-1/TRBV3-2; CDR3: CASSGAQVNSPLHF
size: once; J: TRBJ2-7; V: TRBV27; CDR3: CASSPRTSGDSYEQYF
size: NA; J: TRBJ2-1; V: TRBV18; CDR3: CASSPPERVEQFF
size: NA; J: TRBJ2-7; V: TRBV3-1/TRBV3-2; CDR3: CASSQDWLAGGFFF
size: NA; J: TRBJ1-4; V: TRBV2; CDR3: CASLLGEGPTNEKLFF
size: NA; J: TRBJ2-7; V: TRBV27; CDR3: CASSLSTTVGAYEQYF
size: once; J: TRBJ1-4; V: TRBV9; CDR3: CASSVGARGGNEKLFF
size: NA; J: TRBJ1-5; V: TRBV7-2; CDR3: CASSVQGAGQPQHF
size: NA; J: TRBJ2-1; V: TRBV9; CDR3: CASSVALASNEQFF
size: NA; J: TRBJ2-7; V: TRBV7-9; CDR3: CASSLGGVNSGSTEYF
size: NA; J: TRBJ1-4; V: TRBV30; CDR3: CAAGGKVGLLEKLFF
size: NA; J: TRBJ1-2; V: TRBV28; CDR3: CASRPTGDLGGYTF
size: NA; J: TRBJ2-7; V: TRBV6-1; CDR3: CASSEGPGAYEQYF
size: few; J: TRBJ1-2; V: TRBV4-3; CDR3: CASSQVGTGGLIDGYTF
size: NA; J: TRBJ2-7; V: TRBV5-1; CDR3: CASSPTGGSYEQYF
size: NA; J: TRBJ2-3; V: TRBV25-1; CDR3: CASSDPQASSTDTQYF
size: NA; J: TRBJ2-4; V: TRBV7-9; CDR3: CASSLQGAKNIQYF
size: NA; J: TRBJ2-1; V: TRBV6-5; CDR3: CATTPQTRDYNEQFF
size: once; J: TRBJ2-3; V: TRBV5-1; CDR3: CASSPSAGSSDTQYF
size: NA; J: TRBJ1-3; V: TRBV30; CDR3: CAWSRSRSSGNTIYF
size: NA; J: TRBJ1-3; V: TRBV6-2/TRBV6-3; CDR3: CASSPSGGLGNTIYF
size: NA; J: TRBJ2-7; V: TRBV5-5; CDR3: CASRRNRDNSYEQYF
size: NA; J: TRBJ2-4; V: TRBV21-1; CDR3: CASSKFGTGDLVKNIQYF
size: NA; J: TRBJ2-7; V: TRBV6-2/TRBV6-3; CDR3: CASSSGQGLSYEQYF
size: NA; J: TRBJ2-1; V: TRBV11-3; CDR3: CASSSPMREGIGQFF
size: NA; J: TRBJ2-3; V: TRBV27; CDR3: CASSPSTDTQYF
size: NA; J: TRBJ2-7; V: TRBV10-1; CDR3: CASSGIGDRGAYEQYF
size: once; J: TRBJ2-1; V: TRBV28; CDR3: CASGGLAEYNEQFF